This T cell receptor (beta chain) was observed in a study of vaccination effects on CD4 cells after COVID-19. After expansion with viral peptide pools in the ViraFEST assay, antigen-specific CD4+ T cells were sequenced. Culturing for around ten days preceded CD4+ T cell isolation. Nucleocapsid antibody tests were negative, and the vaccine recipients had no prior SARS-CoV-2 infection. Researchers reported culturing approximately 1.8 million PBMC in each well, adding approximately 9.4 IU/ml IL-2 and approximately 10 ug/ml peptides. Both day 3 and day 7 saw half the medium replaced with IL-2 medium. The method was immunoSEQ multiplex PCR; TCRdb's version includes in-frame clones alone and lacks a portion of them. The table shows tens of thousands of clones, with about 78% occurring only once. Regarding this clone: Its antigen is as yet unknown.

CDR1 is MNHEY, CDR2 SMNVEV, per germline (reference sequence). The CDR3 has 15 residues. The junction had 5 bases not matched to a gene; V was cut back by 3 bases and J by 4 bases. The sequence was collected from a human donor who received a COVID-19 vaccine. The sample here was CD4+ T cells from PBMCs cultured with SARS-CoV-2 spike peptides, taken before COVID-19 vaccination. The rearrangement uses TRBV27 and TRBJ2-3; TRBD2 matches at 9 bases. CDR3: CASSFKRGVSDTQYF. CDR3 bases: TGTGCCAGCAGTTTCAAGCGGGGGGTGTCAGATACGCAGTATTTT.